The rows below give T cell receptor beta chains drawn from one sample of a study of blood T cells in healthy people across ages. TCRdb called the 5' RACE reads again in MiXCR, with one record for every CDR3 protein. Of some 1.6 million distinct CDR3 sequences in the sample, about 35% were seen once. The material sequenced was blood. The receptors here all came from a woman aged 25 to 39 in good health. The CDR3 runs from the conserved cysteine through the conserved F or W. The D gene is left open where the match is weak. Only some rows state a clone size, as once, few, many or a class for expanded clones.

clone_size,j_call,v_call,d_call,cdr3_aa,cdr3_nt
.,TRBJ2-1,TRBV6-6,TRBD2,CASSYVAGGTYNEQFF,TGTGCCAGCAGTTACGTCGCGGGGGGAACCTACAATGAGCAGTTCTTC
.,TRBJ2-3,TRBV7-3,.,CASSPGGYGNTDTQYF,TGTGCCAGCAGCCCCGGAGGCTACGGGAACACAGATACGCAGTATTTT
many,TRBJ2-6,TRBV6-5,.,CASSLQLSGANVLTF,TGTGCCAGCAGTCTACAGCTCTCTGGGGCCAACGTCCTGACTTTC
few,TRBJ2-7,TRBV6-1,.,CASTNGGIYYEQYF,TGTGCCAGCACCAACGGTGGTATTTACTACGAGCAGTACTTC
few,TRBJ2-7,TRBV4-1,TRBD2,CASSRRARGTSGGISYEQYF,TGCGCCAGCAGCAGGAGAGCTAGGGGGACTAGCGGGGGAATCTCCTACGAGCAGTACTTC
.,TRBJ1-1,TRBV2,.,CRLGWTNTEAFF,TGCCGACTGGGATGGACGAACACTGAAGCTTTCTTT
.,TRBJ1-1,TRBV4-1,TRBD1,CASSQRGQGAMNTEAFF,TGCGCCAGCAGCCAGAGGGGACAGGGGGCGATGAACACTGAAGCTTTCTTT
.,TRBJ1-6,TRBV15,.,CATSRDSDSPLYF,TGTGCCACCAGCAGAGACTCCGATTCACCCCTCTACTTT
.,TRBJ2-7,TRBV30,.,CAWSGGFYEQYF,TGTGCCTGGAGTGGAGGCTTCTACGAGCAGTACTTC
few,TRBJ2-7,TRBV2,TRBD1,CASSLRQGLRDEQYF,TGTGCCAGCAGTTTACGACAGGGGTTAAGAGACGAGCAGTACTTC
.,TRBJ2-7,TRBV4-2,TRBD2,CVSSQDRVQRGDYEQYF,TGTGTCAGCAGCCAAGATAGAGTCCAGCGGGGGGACTACGAGCAGTACTTC
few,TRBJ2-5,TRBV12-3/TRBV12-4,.,CASTGDLGGETQYF,TGTGCCAGCACCGGGGACCTAGGGGGGGAGACCCAGTACTTC
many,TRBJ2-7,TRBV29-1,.,CSVGAENSYEQYF,TGCAGCGTTGGAGCGGAAAACTCCTACGAGCAGTACTTC
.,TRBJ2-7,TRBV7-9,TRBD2,CASSLVGGSTYEQYF,TGTGCCAGCAGCTTAGTCGGGGGGAGCACCTACGAGCAGTACTTC
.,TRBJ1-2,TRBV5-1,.,CASSAGDRANYGYTF,TGCGCCAGCAGCGCCGGGGACCGAGCTAACTATGGCTACACCTTC
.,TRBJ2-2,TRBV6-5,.,CASSYRRGANTGELFF,TGTGCCAGCAGTTACCGCAGGGGGGCGAACACCGGGGAGCTGTTTTTT
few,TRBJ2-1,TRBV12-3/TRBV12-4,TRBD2,CASRPTVRAGGSYNEQFF,TGTGCCAGCAGACCTACCGTTCGGGCGGGAGGCTCCTACAATGAGCAGTTCTTC
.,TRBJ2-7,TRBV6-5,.,CASSYRDHRDEQYF,TGTGCCAGCAGTTACCGGGACCATCGCGACGAGCAGTACTTC
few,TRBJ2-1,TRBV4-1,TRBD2,CASSHRTSRYDEQFF,TGCGCCAGCAGCCACCGGACTAGCAGATACGATGAGCAGTTCTTC
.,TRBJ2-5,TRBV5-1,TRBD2,CASSLRASGSRETQYF,TGCGCCAGCAGCTTGAGGGCTAGCGGGAGCCGAGAGACCCAGTACTTC
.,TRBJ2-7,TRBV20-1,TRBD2,CSAMSSGSYEQYF,TGCAGTGCTATGTCTAGCGGGAGCTACGAGCAGTACTTC
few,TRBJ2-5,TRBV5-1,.,CASSLTPTAGPETQYF,TGCGCCAGCAGCTTAACCCCGACCGCGGGCCCAGAGACCCAGTACTTC
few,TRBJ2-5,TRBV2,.,CASRNPKGSPGETQYF,TGTGCCAGCAGGAACCCAAAGGGGTCGCCGGGGGAGACCCAGTACTTC
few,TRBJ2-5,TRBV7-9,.,CASSARLQGETQYF,TGTGCCAGCAGCGCGAGGCTTCAGGGAGAGACCCAGTACTTC
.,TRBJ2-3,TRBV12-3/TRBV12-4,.,CASSSYQSGKKDVQYF,TGTGCCAGCAGTTCGTACCAGTCCGGGAAAAAAGATGTGCAGTATTTT
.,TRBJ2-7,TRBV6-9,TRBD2,CASSFPPAGGPHEQYF,TGTGCCAGCAGTTTTCCCCCAGCGGGAGGGCCCCACGAGCAGTACTTC
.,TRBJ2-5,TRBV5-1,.,CASSLQAGNTRETQYF,TGCGCCAGCAGCTTGCAGGCAGGGAATACGCGAGAGACCCAGTACTTC
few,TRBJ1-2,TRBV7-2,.,CASSLMPGQNYGYTF,TGTGCCAGCAGCTTAATGCCCGGACAGAACTATGGCTACACCTTC